This is a list of T cell receptor beta chains from one sample in a study of T-cell memory formation after mild COVID-19. MiXCR, applied by TCRdb to the 5' RACE reads, yields one record per CDR3 protein. This table holds around 300,000 distinct CDR3 sequences, about a sixth found once. Sequenced: PBMCs or a T cell subset sorted from them (not recorded which). Receptor source: a man aged 18 to 29 who had mild COVID-19 (a few samples of this study predate the infection). Cell type and time point are not known. The CDR3 runs from the conserved cysteine through the conserved F or W. Fields, in order: V gene, J gene, clone size, D gene, CDR3 protein, CDR3 DNA. A D gene is named only where the DNA matches it firmly. Clone size is not always given. Where it is, it says once, few, many or a class for expanded clones.

V gene: TRBV7-3
J gene: TRBJ1-5
clone size: few
D gene: -
CDR3 protein: CASRPTGRGQPQHF
CDR3 DNA: TGTGCCAGCAGACCAACAGGCCGAGGGCAGCCCCAGCATTTT

V gene: TRBV7-2
J gene: TRBJ2-3
clone size: many
D gene: -
CDR3 protein: CASSVRGPSTDTQYF
CDR3 DNA: TGTGCCAGCAGCGTCCGGGGGCCTAGCACAGATACGCAGTATTTT

V gene: TRBV6-6
J gene: TRBJ2-3
clone size: -
D gene: TRBD2
CDR3 protein: CASRRTSGTDTQYF
CDR3 DNA: TGTGCCAGCAGGCGGACTAGCGGTACAGATACGCAGTATTTT

V gene: TRBV9
J gene: TRBJ2-7
clone size: few
D gene: -
CDR3 protein: CASSSGTVSYEQYF
CDR3 DNA: TGTGCCAGCAGCTCCGGGACCGTCTCCTACGAGCAGTACTTC

V gene: TRBV5-1
J gene: TRBJ2-2
clone size: few
D gene: TRBD1
CDR3 protein: CASRSFGTELTGELFF
CDR3 DNA: TGCGCCAGCAGGTCCTTTGGGACAGAACTTACCGGGGAGCTGTTTTTT

V gene: TRBV20-1
J gene: TRBJ1-1
clone size: -
D gene: -
CDR3 protein: CSARDFRACTEAFF
CDR3 DNA: TGCAGTGCTAGAGATTTTAGGGCATGCACTGAAGCTTTCTTT

V gene: TRBV7-2
J gene: TRBJ2-5
clone size: -
D gene: -
CDR3 protein: CASSGTGDRETQYF
CDR3 DNA: TGTGCCAGCAGCGGGACCGGGGATAGGGAGACCCAGTACTTC

V gene: TRBV4-3
J gene: TRBJ2-7
clone size: few
D gene: TRBD2
CDR3 protein: CASSLRTGGFPSSYEQYF
CDR3 DNA: TGCGCCAGCAGCCTCCGCACGGGGGGTTTCCCGAGCTCCTACGAGCAGTACTTC

V gene: TRBV10-3
J gene: TRBJ1-1
clone size: few
D gene: TRBD1
CDR3 protein: CAISAAGTGVGEAFF
CDR3 DNA: TGTGCCATCAGTGCAGCCGGGACAGGCGTCGGTGAAGCTTTCTTT

V gene: TRBV27
J gene: TRBJ1-5
clone size: few
D gene: -
CDR3 protein: CASSFGGGRNQPQHF
CDR3 DNA: TGTGCCAGCAGTTTCGGGGGCGGACGCAATCAGCCCCAGCATTTT

V gene: TRBV7-2
J gene: TRBJ2-1
clone size: many
D gene: -
CDR3 protein: CASTPSSSGEQFF
CDR3 DNA: TGTGCCAGCACCCCATCCAGCTCCGGTGAGCAGTTCTTC

V gene: TRBV10-3
J gene: TRBJ2-2
clone size: few
D gene: -
CDR3 protein: CAISESSQSGELFF
CDR3 DNA: TGTGCCATCAGTGAGTCGTCGCAGTCCGGGGAGCTGTTTTTT

V gene: TRBV28
J gene: TRBJ1-5
clone size: few
D gene: -
CDR3 protein: CASGPGTQPQHF
CDR3 DNA: TGTGCCAGCGGGCCAGGGACTCAGCCCCAGCATTTT

V gene: TRBV4-1
J gene: TRBJ2-5
clone size: -
D gene: -
CDR3 protein: CASSRLGGNRYSSETQYF
CDR3 DNA: TGCGCCAGCAGCCGCCTCGGTGGGAACAGGTATTCTTCAGAGACCCAGTACTTC

V gene: TRBV6-5
J gene: TRBJ2-7
clone size: -
D gene: -
CDR3 protein: CASSYSSRGSYEQYF
CDR3 DNA: TGTGCCAGCAGTTACTCTTCGCGGGGCTCCTACGAGCAGTACTTC